Listed here are 22 T cell receptor beta chains from one sample, sequenced in a study of blood T cell repertoires in COVID-19. TCRdb's table, derived via immunoSEQ multiplex PCR, lists solely in-frame clones and lacks some. The data hold some 140,000 clones, with 80% to 90% observed a single time. The sample comprised peripheral blood. The source of these receptors is a human donor in a cohort sampled during active COVID-19.

The rearrangement uses TRBV6-6 and TRBJ1-2; D not resolved. The ends were cut back, 2 bases at V and 8 bases at J, with 9 bases in the middle. Per germline, CDR1 MNHNY and CDR2 SVGAGI (reference sequence). The CDR3 contains 12 residues. The CDR3 spells CASSYRSGGYTF. The CDR3 region has the DNA TGTGCCAGCAGTTACCGCAGCGGGGGCTACACCTTC.

The rearrangement links TRBV19 to TRBJ1-2; TRBD1 might be the D (5 bases). The V gene's germline CDR1 is LNHDA and CDR2 SQIVND (reference sequence). This CDR3 has 13 amino acids. The V end was cut by 7 bases, the J end by 3 bases, with 12 bases between. In nucleotides, the CDR3 is TGTGCCAGTACCGGGGGGAAGGACTATGGCTACACCTTC. Amino acid sequence: CASTGGKDYGYTF.

This clone was counted only a few times. V usage is TRBV5-6 and J usage is TRBJ1-6; D remains ambiguous. The CDR3 contains 16 residues. Trimming removed 1 base at V and 2 bases at J, with 10 bases between. CDR1 is SGHDT, CDR2 YYEEEE, per germline. The DNA for the CDR3 is TGTGCCAGCAGCTTGCAAGCTATGGCCTATAATTCACCCCTCCACTTT. Its translation: CASSLQAMAYNSPLHF.

The chain combines TRBV2 with TRBJ2-2, with TRBD2 matching 8 bases. Trimming cost V 6 bases and J 4 bases; bases outside gene matches: 4. Per germline, CDR1 SNHLY and CDR2 FYNNEI. CDR3 length: 14 residues. The CDR3 coding sequence is TGTGCCAGCAGAGGACTAGCCCCCACCGGGGAGCTGTTTTTT. It encodes CASRGLAPTGELFF.

This sequence joins TRBV30 and TRBJ1-5; D not resolved. The CDR3 contains 17 residues. Trimming pared 1 base from V and 3 bases from J, leaving 19 bases between. The germline CDR1 and CDR2 sequences are GTSNPN and SVGIG (reference sequence). The CDR3 DNA reads as TGTGCCTGGAGTGGGGCTGAGGGCGAAACCCACAATCAGCCCCAGCATTTT. It codes for CAWSGAEGETHNQPQHF.

The chain is built from TRBV11-3 and TRBJ2-1; no definite D call. Per the germline V gene, CDR1 is SGHNT and CDR2 is YENEEA. CDR3 length equals 14 residues. The V end lost 0 bases, the J end lost 6 bases, and 9 bases lay between the germline ends. DNA of the CDR3: TGTGCCAGCAGCTTAGAAGCCCGGTCCAATGAGCAGTTCTTC. Encoded protein: CASSLEARSNEQFF.

The V gene is TRBV18, the J gene TRBJ2-3; 7 bases map to TRBD2. The ends lost 4 bases at V and 6 bases at J; junction bases unmatched: 13. Germline-derived CDR1 and CDR2 are KGHSH and LQKENI. CDR3 length: 16 amino acids. The CDR3 bases are TGTGCCAGCTCACAGGAATGGGTAGCGGGTTCTGATACGCAGTATTTT. Translation gives CASSQEWVAGSDTQYF.

V and J are TRBV19 and TRBJ2-5; 14 bases map to TRBD2. Germline V lookup: CDR1 LNHDA, CDR2 SQIVND (reference sequence). Germline trimming cut 4 bases from V and 5 bases from J; bases unmatched to any gene: 15. The length of the CDR3 is 19 residues. The CDR3 here is CASSSGGPGLAGESETQYF. The DNA of the CDR3 is TGTGCCAGTAGTAGCGGGGGACCGGGACTAGCGGGGGAATCGGAGACCCAGTACTTC.

This clone occurred once. This chain uses TRBV15 with TRBJ2-7, with D perhaps TRBD1 (6 bases). This CDR3 has 15 residues. Trimming took off 1 base at V and 3 bases at J, with 13 bases between the two ends. Germline CDR1 reads LNHNV; CDR2 reads YYDKDF (reference sequence). In DNA form, the CDR3 reads TGTGCCACCAGCAGAGCAGGGACATCGCGCTACGAGCAGTACTTC. Translating it yields CATSRAGTSRYEQYF.

V gene TRBV5-1 combines with J gene TRBJ2-7, with TRBD1 matching over 11 bases. V was clipped by 4 bases and J by 5 bases; unmatched bases: 5. CDR1 SGHRS and CDR2 YFSETQ come from the germline V gene. The CDR3 sequence is 14 residues long. CDR3 bases: TGCGCCAGCAGCACGGGACAGGGGGTAGACGAGCAGTACTTC. As protein: CASSTGQGVDEQYF.

This clone showed up many times. The V gene is TRBV4-1, the J gene TRBJ2-7, with TRBD1 as a possible D gene (6 bases). CDR1 and CDR2 (germline): MGHRA, YSYEKL. V was cut by 8 bases and J by 0 bases, with 11 bases left in between. The CDR3 runs 13 residues. DNA of the CDR3: TGCGCCAGCTCCAGGACAGACTCCTACGAGCAGTACTTC. This translates into CASSRTDSYEQYF.

The chain carries TRBV7-9 and TRBJ1-2; 10 bases fit TRBD1. J was trimmed by 2 bases and V by 4 bases; bases with no gene match: 7. The V gene's germline CDR1 is SEHNR and CDR2 FQNEAQ (reference sequence). The CDR3 has 16 residues. The CDR3, as DNA: TGTGCCAGCAGCTCCACCCGGGGACAGGGGAACTATGGCTACACCTTC. It encodes CASSSTRGQGNYGYTF.

The chain recombines TRBV15 with TRBJ2-5; 9 nucleotides align to TRBD2. This CDR3 comprises 15 residues. Germline V CDR1 and CDR2: LNHNV, YYDKDF (reference sequence). With 0 bases clipped from V and 5 bases from J, the junction kept 4 bases outside the gene matches. The CDR3 region is CATSRDPSGVETQYF. As DNA, the CDR3 is TGTGCCACCAGCAGAGATCCTAGCGGGGTGGAGACCCAGTACTTC.

The CDR3 sequence is CAWSSRLTEAFF. The CDR3 region has the DNA TGTGCCTGGAGCTCCAGGCTCACTGAAGCTTTCTTT. The chain uses TRBV30 and TRBJ1-1; D is undetermined. The ends were cut back, 3 bases at V and 4 bases at J, with 9 bases in the middle. The CDR3 runs 12 residues. Germline V gene data show CDR1 as GTSNPN and CDR2 as SVGIG (reference sequence).

This chain joins TRBV5-1 and TRBJ2-7, with D unclear. Deletions cut 2 bases from V and 2 bases from J, with 8 bases between. Germline V lookup: CDR1 SGHRS, CDR2 YFSETQ. The CDR3 has 13 residues. The CDR3: CASSLTLTYEQYF. The DNA of the CDR3 is TGCGCCAGCAGCTTAACACTAACCTACGAGCAGTACTTC.

The J gene is TRBJ1-6, the V gene TRBV5-3, with no clear D. TRBV5-3 is an ORF; its function is uncertain. CDR3 length: 11 amino acids. Trimming cost V 3 bases and J 8 bases, with 3 bases left between them. CDR3 sequence: CARSSYSPLHF. The CDR3 nucleotides read TGTGCCAGAAGCTCCTATTCACCCCTCCACTTT.

This chain uses TRBV3-1 (or the pseudogene TRBV3-2) with TRBJ1-2; no clear D. The germline gives CDR1 LGHDT, CDR2 YNNKEL (reference sequence). The V end was cut by 0 bases, the J end by 0 bases, with 8 bases between. CDR3 size: 15 residues. CDR3 nucleotides: TGTGCCAGCAGCCAAGAGGGAGGAGCTAACTATGGCTACACCTTC. As protein: CASSQEGGANYGYTF.

The chain links TRBV3-1 (or the pseudogene TRBV3-2) to TRBJ2-3; D not certain. V lost 0 bases to trimming and J lost 0 bases, with 10 bases between them. This CDR3 region has 16 residues. CDR1 LGHDT and CDR2 YNNKEL come from the germline V gene (reference sequence). The CDR3 loop is CASSQESSPSTDTQYF. The CDR3 DNA reads as TGTGCCAGCAGCCAAGAAAGTAGTCCTAGCACAGATACGCAGTATTTT.

The sample holds a few counts of this clone. The V and J genes are TRBV5-4 and TRBJ2-2, with 10 positions matching TRBD1. The length of the CDR3 is 17 residues. The germline V gene encodes CDR1 SGHNT and CDR2 YYREEE (reference sequence). J gave up 3 bases and V 4 bases, and 9 bases lay outside the gene matches. The CDR3 region is CASSGDRGLSDTGELFF. In DNA, the CDR3 is TGTGCCAGCAGCGGGGACAGGGGTCTGTCGGACACCGGGGAGCTGTTTTTT. Looking up the rest from reference TRBV5-4 and TRBJ2-2 gives the full variable domain: ETGVTQSPTHLIKTRGQQVTLRCSSQSGHNTVSWYQQALGQGPQFIFQYYREEENGRGNFPPRFSGLQFPNYSSELNVNALELDDSALYLCASSGDRGLSDTGELFFGEGSRLTVL.

The V and J genes are TRBV15 and TRBJ2-1; 15 nucleotides align to TRBD2. Germline V gene sequence: CDR1 LNHNV, CDR2 YYDKDF (reference sequence). V shed 0 bases and J 0 bases; nucleotides not matched to a gene: 6. CDR3 length equals 20 residues. The CDR3 bases are TGTGCCACCAGCAGAGAGGGACTAGCGGGGGGCGAGAGCTCCTACAATGAGCAGTTCTTC. This codes for CATSREGLAGGESSYNEQFF.

The chain combines TRBV6-5 with TRBJ1-2, with 11 bases matching TRBD1. J was trimmed by 7 bases and V by 6 bases; bases with no gene match: 7. Germline assignment: CDR1 MNHEY and CDR2 SVGAGI. The CDR3 loop spans 14 amino acids. Written as DNA, the CDR3 is TGTGCCAGCAGCCGAGGACAGGGGGCTGGTGGCTACACCTTC. Residues: CASSRGQGAGGYTF.

In nucleotides, the CDR3 is TGCGCCAGCAGCTCGATCCCACAGGGGGCCAAAAACATTCAGTACTTC. It yields the protein CASSSIPQGAKNIQYF. The V gene is TRBV5-1, the J gene TRBJ2-4; 7 nucleotides align to TRBD1. Per the germline V gene, CDR1 is SGHRS and CDR2 is YFSETQ. CDR3 length: 16 amino acids. Trimming took 3 bases from V and 1 from J; bases not matched to a gene: 7.